The next 27 T cell receptor beta chains were all read from a single sample in a study of control samples from healthy donors and cancer patients. Method: immunoSEQ multiplex PCR; TCRdb's copy keeps in-frame clones and lacks some. This table holds roughly 100,000 clones, around 92% found once. What was sequenced was blood. The receptors shown here come from a young woman in good health.

This clone occurred once. The rearrangement uses TRBV6-5 and TRBJ2-7; no firm D call. In germline, CDR1 is MNHEY, CDR2 SVGAGI. The CDR3 has 13 amino acids. V was cut by 5 bases and J by 3 bases, with 11 bases left in between. DNA of the CDR3: TGTGCCAGCAGTCCCCGCCAAGTCTACGAGCAGTACTTC. As protein: CASSPRQVYEQYF.

The CDR3 coding sequence is TGTGCCAGCAGCGCCGTAGGAAAGACCCAGTACTTC. The encoded protein is CASSAVGKTQYF. The chain couples TRBV9 to TRBJ2-5; D unclear. Trimming cost V 3 bases and J 6 bases, with 9 bases left between them. Germline CDR1 is SGDLS and CDR2 is YYNGEE. The CDR3 totals 12 residues.

The gene calls are TRBV6-5 and TRBJ2-2, with D perhaps TRBD1 or TRBD2 (5 bases each). Germline-derived CDR1 and CDR2 are MNHEY and SVGAGI. This CDR3 is 15 amino acids long. Trimming pared 8 bases from V and 3 bases from J, leaving 16 bases between. The DNA of the CDR3 is TGTGCCAGCCAGAAGGGGAGCACCGACACCGGGGAGCTGTTTTTT. Translation gives CASQKGSTDTGELFF.

This clone was detected only once. The genes are TRBV24-1 and TRBJ2-1; 8 nucleotides align to TRBD1. CDR1 KGHDR and CDR2 SFDVKD come from the germline V gene. With V trimmed by 4 bases and J by 7 bases, 8 bases remained unmatched. The CDR3 runs 15 residues. The CDR3 nucleotides read TGTGCCACCAGTGAGAACGGACAGGGTAAGAATGAGCAGTTCTTC. Amino acid sequence: CATSENGQGKNEQFF.

The chain is built from TRBV3-1 (or the pseudogene TRBV3-2) and TRBJ2-2, with TRBD2 as a possible D gene (6 bases). The CDR3 extends over 16 amino acids. Germline CDR1 reads LGHDT; CDR2 reads YNNKEL (reference sequence). Trimming pared 0 bases from V and 11 bases from J, leaving 19 bases between. The CDR3 coding sequence is TGTGCCAGCAGCCAAGATGCGGGACGAGCGAACGCTGAGCTGTTTTTT. This sequence encodes CASSQDAGRANAELFF.

J is TRBJ2-7 and V is TRBV15, with D possibly matching TRBD1 (5 bases). Germline values: CDR1 LNHNV, CDR2 YYDKDF (reference sequence). The CDR3 is made up of 15 amino acids. V was pared by 0 bases and J by 2 bases, with 11 bases between. The CDR3 coding sequence is TGTGCCACCAGCAGAGATTGGGGCAGTACCTACGAGCAGTACTTC. Translated: CATSRDWGSTYEQYF.

The chain recombines TRBV7-3 with TRBJ1-2; TRBD1 aligns across 10 bases. Germline CDR1 reads SGHTA; CDR2 reads FQGTGA. The CDR3 sequence is 14 residues long. J was trimmed by 5 bases and V by 5 bases; bases with no gene match: 5. The DNA for the CDR3 is TGTGCCAGCAGCCCCGGGACAGGGGTTTATGGCTACACCTTC. Protein sequence: CASSPGTGVYGYTF.

This clone was seen just once. V is TRBV11-1 and J is TRBJ2-7; D unclear. Germline CDR1 is SGHAT and CDR2 is FQDESV (reference sequence). CDR3 length equals 12 residues. Trimming left V 5 bases short and J 5 bases short, with 10 bases between. The CDR3 is CASSPGLDEQYF. As DNA, the CDR3 is TGTGCCAGCAGCCCTGGCTTAGACGAGCAGTACTTC.

V gene TRBV19 combines with J gene TRBJ1-1, with a tentative D call TRBD1 (6 bases). CDR1 is LNHDA and CDR2 is SQIVND in the germline V gene (reference sequence). Trimming took off 4 bases at V and 4 bases at J, with 13 bases between the two ends. The CDR3 runs 14 residues. The CDR3 nucleotides read TGTGCCAGTAGTACTCAGGGGTTCGGCACTGAAGCTTTCTTT. Translated, it gives CASSTQGFGTEAFF.

The rearrangement uses TRBV9 and TRBJ2-5, with D possibly TRBD2 on 6 matching bases. The CDR3 is 15 residues long. Germline loops: CDR1 SGDLS, CDR2 YYNGEE. V lost 2 bases to trimming and J lost 1 base, with 12 bases between them. CDR3 residues: CASSVGLTLQETQYF. The CDR3 DNA reads TGTGCCAGCAGCGTGGGACTTACACTCCAAGAGACCCAGTACTTC.

The V gene is TRBV5-1, the J gene TRBJ1-1, with D possibly being TRBD1 (5 bases). The ends were cut back, 0 bases at V and 11 bases at J, with 11 bases in the middle. This CDR3 spans 12 amino acids. The germline V gene encodes CDR1 SGHRS and CDR2 YFSETQ. CDR3 in amino acids: CASSLAGEGAFF. CDR3 in DNA: TGCGCCAGCAGCTTGGCGGGGGAGGGGGCTTTCTTT. The whole variable domain, remainder taken from reference TRBV5-1 and TRBJ1-1, is KAGVTQTPRYLIKTRGQQVTLSCSPISGHRSVSWYQQTPGQGLQFLFEYFSETQRNKGNFPGRFSGRQFSNSRSEMNVSTLELGDSALYLCASSLAGEGAFFGQGTRLTVV.

The chain couples TRBV4-3 to TRBJ2-1, with 9 bases matching TRBD2. This CDR3 has 15 residues. J gave up 5 bases and V 4 bases, and 6 bases lay outside the gene matches. Germline loops: CDR1 LGHNA, CDR2 YSLEER. The CDR3 loop is CASSLVGTSNNEQFF. The CDR3 nucleotides read TGCGCCAGCAGCCTCGTTGGGACTAGCAACAATGAGCAGTTCTTC.

The chain recombines TRBV27 with TRBJ2-5; a possible D gene is TRBD2 (5 bases). The length of the CDR3 is 16 residues. In germline, CDR1 is MNHEY, CDR2 SMNVEV (reference sequence). V gave up 7 bases and J gave up 0 bases, with 18 bases separating them. CDR3: CASTSRGLVNQETQYF. CDR3 nucleotide sequence: TGTGCCAGCACCTCAAGAGGGCTAGTCAACCAAGAGACCCAGTACTTC.

The chain combines TRBV27 with TRBJ1-6; 8 nucleotides align to TRBD1. The CDR3 spans 15 residues. V was pared by 4 bases and J by 9 bases, with 8 bases of the junction left unmatched. Germline loops: CDR1 MNHEY, CDR2 SMNVEV (reference sequence). This chain's CDR3 is CASSWDRTGTSPLHF. CDR3 nucleotide sequence: TGTGCCAGCAGTTGGGATAGGACAGGGACTTCACCCCTCCACTTT.

This chain links TRBV6-6 with TRBJ1-4; no clear D. Per germline, CDR1 MNHNY and CDR2 SVGAGI (reference sequence). The CDR3 loop spans 15 amino acids. Trimming stripped 6 bases from V and 3 bases from J, with 14 bases between. CDR3 in DNA: TGTGCCAGCAGAAGGGAGGGTCCAGCTAATGAAAAACTGTTTTTT. Protein product: CASRREGPANEKLFF.

The chain employs TRBV7-9 and TRBJ2-5; D possibly matches TRBD1 or TRBD2 (5 bases each). Germline CDR1 and CDR2: SEHNR and FQNEAQ (reference sequence). The CDR3 runs to 17 residues. V was cut by 4 bases and J by 5 bases, with 23 bases left in between. The CDR3 region has the DNA TGTGCCAGCAGCTCACATTTGGGACCGCGGGTTGGCGAGACCCAGTACTTC. Encoded protein: CASSSHLGPRVGETQYF. Full variable domain (remainder filled in from reference TRBV7-9 and TRBJ2-5): DTGVSQNPRHKITKRGQNVTFRCDPISEHNRLYWYRQTLGQGPEFLTYFQNEAQLEKSRLLSDRFSAERPKGSFSTLEIQRTEQGDSAMYLCASSSHLGPRVGETQYFGPGTRLLVL.

The genes are TRBV19 and TRBJ2-1; no clear D gene. Germline values: CDR1 LNHDA, CDR2 SQIVND (reference sequence). The CDR3 contains 14 residues. V lost 0 bases and J lost 3, with 6 bases in between. The CDR3 nucleotides read TGTGCCAGTAGTATAGAGGGGAACTACAATGAGCAGTTCTTC. Translated: CASSIEGNYNEQFF.

This sequence joins TRBV12-3 or TRBV12-4 and TRBJ1-2; perhaps TRBD1 as D (6 bases). Trimming took 5 bases from V and 3 from J, leaving 7 bases between them. The CDR3 sequence is 12 residues long. The CDR3 region has the DNA TGTGCCAGCAGTGGACAGTACTATGGCTACACCTTC. Translated, it gives CASSGQYYGYTF.

The chain uses TRBV5-4 and TRBJ1-2, with TRBD1 identical over 8 bases. J lost 6 bases, V lost 0 bases, and 13 bases had no gene match. Germline assignment: CDR1 SGHNT and CDR2 YYREEE (reference sequence). The CDR3 loop spans 17 amino acids. The CDR3 region is CASSLELYRGKENGYTF. In DNA form, the CDR3 reads TGTGCCAGCAGCTTGGAACTTTACAGGGGGAAGGAGAATGGCTACACCTTC.

The chain carries TRBV10-2 and TRBJ1-1; 7 bases line up with TRBD1. The CDR3 length is 12 residues. Germline assignment: CDR1 WSHSY and CDR2 SAAADI. J lost 9 bases, V lost 6 bases, and 7 bases had no gene match. The CDR3 sequence: CASRELQGQAFF. The CDR3 DNA reads as TGCGCCAGCAGGGAACTACAGGGGCAAGCTTTCTTT.

The chain employs TRBV5-1 and TRBJ2-2, with 7 bases aligning to TRBD2. The CDR3 is made up of 15 amino acids. Germline values: CDR1 SGHRS, CDR2 YFSETQ. With V trimmed by 0 bases and J by 6 bases, 5 bases remained unmatched. CDR3 nucleotides: TGCGCCAGCAGCTTGGCGGGAGGTCGAGCCGGGGAGCTGTTTTTT. Residues: CASSLAGGRAGELFF.

This rearrangement joins TRBV7-9 to TRBJ1-6; D is uncertain. The V end lost 10 bases, the J end lost 5 bases, and 15 bases lay between the germline ends. The CDR3 is 14 amino acids. CDR1 and CDR2 (germline): SEHNR, FQNEAQ (reference sequence). CDR3 nucleotides: TGTGCCACACCGGGTCCGGTTCATAATTCACCCCTCCACTTT. Amino acid sequence: CATPGPVHNSPLHF. Drawing the rest from reference TRBV7-9 and TRBJ1-6, the complete variable domain is DTGVSQNPRHKITKRGQNVTFRCDPISEHNRLYWYRQTLGQGPEFLTYFQNEAQLEKSRLLSDRFSAERPKGSFSTLEIQRTEQGDSAMYLCATPGPVHNSPLHFGNGTRLTVT.

V and J are TRBV24-1 and TRBJ1-2; D ambiguous. Germline CDR1 KGHDR, CDR2 SFDVKD. Deletions cut 2 bases from V and 7 bases from J, with 7 bases between. This CDR3 is 12 amino acids long. The chain's CDR3 is CATSDSRFGYTF. CDR3 nucleotides: TGTGCCACCAGTGATTCGAGGTTTGGCTACACCTTC.

The V and J genes are TRBV10-2 and TRBJ2-7; 7 nucleotides agree with TRBD2. The CDR3 loop spans 16 amino acids. The J segment lost 0 bases and the V segment lost 0 bases, leaving 5 bases of the junction unmatched. Germline V gene lookup returns CDR1 WSHSY and CDR2 SAAADI. CDR3 sequence (DNA): TGCGCCAGCAGTGAGTCGGGAGGGATTTACTCCTACGAGCAGTACTTC. Its protein product is CASSESGGIYSYEQYF.

This chain joins TRBV6-6 and TRBJ1-1; perhaps TRBD1 as D (5 bases). The CDR3 is 14 residues long. Trimming took 5 bases from V and 8 from J, leaving 18 bases between them. Germline V gene lookup returns CDR1 MNHNY and CDR2 SVGAGI (reference sequence). The CDR3 is CASSRTRQTGEAFF. The CDR3 DNA is TGTGCCAGCAGTCGAACGAGACAGACTGGGGAAGCTTTCTTT.

The chain carries TRBV12-5 and TRBJ1-1; D perhaps matches TRBD1 (6 bases). Germline loops: CDR1 LGHNT, CDR2 FRNRAP. V was clipped by 3 bases and J by 10 bases, with 12 bases between them. The CDR3 is 12 residues long. The CDR3 bases are TGTGCTAGTGGTTTCCACAGGGACGGAGCTTTCTTT. Its translation: CASGFHRDGAFF.

The J gene is TRBJ1-5, the V gene TRBV19; no definite D call. The CDR3 loop spans 14 amino acids. V was pared by 3 bases and J by 4 bases, with 10 bases between. The germline gives CDR1 LNHDA, CDR2 SQIVND (reference sequence). The CDR3, as DNA: TGTGCCAGTAGTATTATCGGGATGAATCAGCCCCAGCATTTT. Translating gives CASSIIGMNQPQHF. Full variable domain (missing parts from reference TRBV19 and TRBJ1-5): DGGITQSPKYLFRKEGQNVTLSCEQNLNHDAMYWYRQDPGQGLRLIYYSQIVNDFQKGDIAEGYSVSREKKESFPLTVTSAQKNPTAFYLCASSIIGMNQPQHFGDGTRLSIL.